What follows are 15 T cell receptor beta chains derived from one specimen sequenced in a study of T cells in Graves' hyperthyroidism and ophthalmopathy (dated by TCRdb to 2018 to 2020). Library method: multiplex PCR. Sequenced using an Illumina HiSeq 2000. Amplification of TCR beta CDR3 regions was carried out from RNA transcripts. The first round of RT-PCR for the TCR CDR3 was performed with the HTBI primer set and the Qiagen OneStep RT-PCR kit. TCRdb took the public reads, trimmed them with fastp at Q25, ran MiXCR for clone calling and kept in-frame beta chains. Rows matching on CDR3 protein sequence are summarized as one entry with the most common DNA and genes. The sample yields over 500,000 distinct CDR3 sequences; about 16% were counted once. The top ten clones comprise around 28% of the sample. Specimen: blood. The receptors derive from a young woman with Graves' ophthalmopathy.

This clonotype has a count of ten or more. The rearrangement links TRBV27 to TRBJ2-3; 9 bases match TRBD2. Germline V CDR1 and CDR2: MNHEY, SMNVEV (reference sequence). The trim removed 3 bases at V and 3 bases at J, leaving 13 bases unmatched. This CDR3 spans 18 amino acids. CDR3 region: CASSLEPSGTVFTDTQYF. The CDR3, as DNA: TGTGCCAGCAGTTTGGAGCCTAGCGGGACCGTATTTACAGATACGCAGTATTTT.

This clonotype was detected only a few times. The chain employs TRBV6-2 or TRBV6-3 and TRBJ2-7; either TRBD1 or TRBD2 may fit D (5 bases each). The CDR3 spans 14 residues. V lost 5 bases, J lost 4 bases, and 15 bases lay in between. CDR1 is MNHEY, CDR2 SVGEGT, per germline. The CDR3 nucleotides read TGTGCCAGCAGTCGGCCCGGGGACCTATACGAGCAGTACTTC. This sequence encodes CASSRPGDLYEQYF.

This clonotype has a handful of counts. The CDR3 spells CSVGHGGYEQYF. The CDR3 DNA sequence: TGCAGCGTTGGACACGGGGGGTACGAGCAGTACTTC. The rearrangement uses TRBV29-1 and TRBJ2-7, with TRBD2 identical over 7 bases. Looked up from germline, CDR1 is SQVTM and CDR2 is ANQGSEA. The CDR3 totals 12 residues. Trimming removed 4 bases from V and 4 bases from J; junction bases left unmatched: 4.

This clonotype occurred a few times. This sequence joins TRBV19 and TRBJ2-1; tentative D call: TRBD2 (5 bases). This CDR3 region has 15 residues. The V gene lost 6 bases and the J gene lost 0 bases, with 12 bases spanning the gap. CDR1 is LNHDA and CDR2 is SQIVND in the germline V gene (reference sequence). Here the CDR3 reads CASSTTGSSYNEQFF. CDR3 nucleotide sequence: TGTGCCAGTAGCACGACTGGGAGCTCCTACAATGAGCAGTTCTTC.

This clonotype has at least ten counts. The chain recombines TRBV28 with TRBJ2-7, with a weak D call TRBD1 (6 bases). Germline loops: CDR1 MDHEN, CDR2 SYDVKM. V was pared by 2 bases and J by 6 bases, with 17 bases between. CDR3 length equals 15 residues. The CDR3 protein is CASSLPQGNSAEQYF. CDR3 DNA: TGTGCCAGCAGTTTACCACAGGGAAATAGCGCCGAGCAGTACTTC.

This clonotype has a count of ten or more. The chain uses TRBV20-1 and TRBJ1-5, with TRBD1 as a possible D gene (5 bases). The CDR3 covers 14 residues. Per germline, CDR1 DFQATT and CDR2 SNEGSKA (reference sequence). CDR3 sequence (DNA): TGCAGCTTGGGGCGGACTGGGAGCAATCAGCCCCAGCATTTT. It translates to CSLGRTGSNQPQHF.

In this sample, this clonotype turned up many times. The rearrangement links TRBV12-3 or TRBV12-4 to TRBJ1-4; D gene uncertain. This CDR3 is built from 12 residues. The V end was cut by 2 bases, the J end by 4 bases, with 2 bases between. In DNA form, the CDR3 reads TGTGCCAGCAGTTTACTTAATGAAAAACTGTTTTTT. Translating it yields CASSLLNEKLFF.

This clonotype has a handful of counts. V and J are TRBV3-1 and TRBJ2-1, with D possibly matching TRBD2 (6 bases). With 1 base removed from V and 2 bases from J, the gap between germline ends came to 18 bases. The CDR3 is 18 amino acids. Germline V gene sequence: CDR1 LGHDT, CDR2 YNNKEL (reference sequence). The CDR3 protein is CASSQGFLTGDAYNEQFF. In DNA form, the CDR3 reads TGTGCCAGCAGCCAAGGTTTTCTGACGGGAGATGCCTACAATGAGCAGTTCTTC.

The chain is built from TRBV28 and TRBJ1-6; TRBD1 agrees at 8 bases. The germline gives CDR1 MDHEN, CDR2 SYDVKM. This CDR3 is 15 amino acids long. V lost 3 bases and J lost 6; bases outside the gene matches: 4. CDR3 in amino acids: CASSFRTGPNSPLHF. The CDR3 DNA follows: TGTGCCAGCAGTTTCCGGACAGGGCCTAATTCACCCCTCCACTTT.

This clonotype came up many times. The rearrangement joins TRBV25-1 to TRBJ1-1; D remains ambiguous. The CDR3 runs 12 residues. The V end was cut by 0 bases, the J end by 4 bases, with 3 bases between. The germline V gene has CDR1 MGHDK and CDR2 SYGVNS. The CDR3 loop reads CASSEYGTEAFF. The CDR3 nucleotides are TGTGCCAGCAGTGAATACGGCACTGAAGCTTTCTTT.

The rearrangement uses TRBV19 and TRBJ2-1; TRBD2 matches at 14 bases. This CDR3 is built from 14 residues. CDR1 and CDR2 from the germline V gene are LNHDA and SQIVND (reference sequence). V was pared by 7 bases and J by 9 bases, with 5 bases of the junction left unmatched. In DNA form, the CDR3 reads TGTGCCAGTACCTCGGGACTAGCGGGAGTTGAGCAGTTCTTC. Protein product: CASTSGLAGVEQFF.

The table lists this clonotype with many counts. This rearrangement joins TRBV30 to TRBJ2-7; 11 bases map to TRBD2. V was clipped by 2 bases and J by 3 bases; unmatched bases: 9. The CDR3 length is 16 residues. Germline CDR1 is GTSNPN and CDR2 is SVGIG (reference sequence). CDR3 loop: CAWSLKTSGNHYEQYF. The CDR3 coding sequence is TGTGCCTGGAGTCTAAAGACTAGCGGGAACCACTACGAGCAGTACTTC.

For the CDR3, the DNA is TGTGCCAGCAGCTGGGGACTAGAAGATACGCAGTATTTT. It codes for CASSWGLEDTQYF. V and J are TRBV7-7 and TRBJ2-3; TRBD2 matches 8 bases. Germline CDR1 is SSHAT and CDR2 is FNYEAQ (reference sequence). This CDR3 region has 13 residues. Trimming cost V 4 bases and J 5 bases; bases outside gene matches: 2. The whole variable domain, remainder taken from reference TRBV7-7 and TRBJ2-3, is GAGVSQSPRYKVTKRGQDVTLRCDPISSHATLYWYQQALGQGPEFLTYFNYEAQPDKSGLPSDRFSAERPEGSISTLTIQRTEQRDSAMYRCASSWGLEDTQYFGPGTRLTVL.

This clonotype came up a few times. This CDR3 fails to terminate in the conserved phenylalanine or tryptophan, so it likely reflects a read error. The J gene is TRBJ2-7, the V gene TRBV6-5, with a tentative D call TRBD1 (6 bases). CDR3 length equals 17 residues. Germline V gene data show CDR1 as MNHEY and CDR2 as SVGAGI. The ends were cut back, 1 base at V and 0 bases at J, with 16 bases in the middle. CDR3 DNA sequence: TGTGCCAGCAGTTACTTAGTTACAGGGACCAACTCCTACGAGCAGTACTCC. The encoded protein is CASSYLVTGTNSYEQYS.

This clonotype was counted many times. The chain employs TRBV20-1 and TRBJ1-2; perhaps TRBD1 as D (5 bases). The CDR3 consists of 15 residues. Trimming cost V 3 bases and J 2 bases, with 16 bases left between them. Germline V gene sequence: CDR1 DFQATT, CDR2 SNEGSKA (reference sequence). Here the CDR3 reads CSARPPGRENYGYTF. The CDR3 DNA reads TGCAGTGCTAGGCCCCCAGGCAGGGAAAACTATGGCTACACCTTC.